This is a list of T cell receptor beta chains from one sample in a study of blood T cell repertoires in COVID-19. The protocol was immunoSEQ multiplex PCR, while the TCRdb copy is restricted to in-frame clones and leaves out a portion. Found here are about 59,000 clones, 75% to 95% of them singletons; the top ten hold approximately 16%. Sequenced input: peripheral blood. Receptors were obtained from a man older than 75 with acute or convalescent COVID-19. CDR3s include the opening cysteine and the closing phenylalanine or tryptophan. The D gene is left open where the match is weak. Rows may omit the clone size; those that give it use once, few, many or a size class.

TRBV19	.	TRBJ2-3	.	14	TGTGCCAGTAGTAAACAGGGTTTAGGGGATACGCAGTATTTT	CASSKQGLGDTQYF
TRBV6-5	.	TRBJ2-1	.	10	TGTGCCACCGGCTACAATGAGCAGTTCTTC	CATGYNEQFF
TRBV11-2	TRBD1	TRBJ1-6	once	18	TGTGCCAGCAGCTTAGCCCTGACAGGGAGCTCCTATAATTCACCCCTCCACTTT	CASSLALTGSSYNSPLHF
TRBV19	.	TRBJ2-1	.	16	TGTGCCAGTAGTCCCGCGGAGGGGGGGCCTTACAATGAGCAGTTCTTC	CASSPAEGGPYNEQFF
TRBV2	TRBD1	TRBJ2-7	few	14	TGTGCCAGCTATAACCCCGGGACAGGGCGCGAGCAGTACTTC	CASYNPGTGREQYF
TRBV5-1	.	TRBJ2-3	.	15	TGCGCCAGCACCCCCCTTACGGGGGTCAAAGATACGCAGTATTTT	CASTPLTGVKDTQYF
TRBV19	.	TRBJ1-4	.	15	TGTGCCAGTAGTATTTCTCCGGTCCCGGGTGAAAAACTGTTTTTT	CASSISPVPGEKLFF
TRBV6-1	.	TRBJ2-7	.	15	TGTGCCAGCAGTGACCCCAGTAGGGGGGGATGGGAGCAGTACTTC	CASSDPSRGGWEQYF
TRBV6-5	.	TRBJ1-2	.	15	TGTGCCAGCAAATCAGGAGGACAGAGCTTTCGGGGCTACACCTTC	CASKSGGQSFRGYTF
TRBV6-2/TRBV6-3	.	TRBJ1-5	.	16	TGTGCCAGCAGCAAAGACAGTTTACATAGCAATCAGCCCCAGCATTTT	CASSKDSLHSNQPQHF
TRBV28	.	TRBJ1-4	.	14	TGTGCCAGCCTCTCGGCCGGGTTTAATGAAAAACTGTTTTTT	CASLSAGFNEKLFF
TRBV9	TRBD2	TRBJ2-1	.	17	TGTGCCAGCAGCGTAGCTACAAGGCTAGCGGGGGATAATGAGCAGTTCTTC	CASSVATRLAGDNEQFF
TRBV19	.	TRBJ2-3	.	15	TGTGCCAGTACGGGGGCTAGCGGCCCTGAACAGGGGCAGTATTTT	CASTGASGPEQGQYF
TRBV5-8	TRBD1	TRBJ1-2	.	13	TGCGCCAGCAGCCTAGGGACAGGGCTAGGCTACACCTTC	CASSLGTGLGYTF
TRBV18	.	TRBJ2-5	.	14	TGTGCCAGCTCACCACCGGTGCTACAAGAGACCCAGTACTTC	CASSPPVLQETQYF
TRBV10-3	TRBD1	TRBJ2-1	.	14	TGTGCCATCACCGCCGGGACAGTTGGTAATGAGCAGTTCTTC	CAITAGTVGNEQFF
TRBV18	.	TRBJ2-5	once	16	TGTGCCAGCTCACCACCGTCGGGGGAGAGGGGAGAGACCCAGTACTTC	CASSPPSGERGETQYF
TRBV5-1	.	TRBJ1-2	.	13	TGCGCCAGCAGCTATTTACAGGGCGATGGCTACACCTTC	CASSYLQGDGYTF
TRBV7-9	.	TRBJ2-5	.	13	TGTGCCAGCAGCTTAGGGGCCGTAGAGACCCAGTACTTC	CASSLGAVETQYF
TRBV7-9	.	TRBJ2-7	.	11	TGTGCCAGCAGCGAATACAACGAGCAGTACTTC	CASSEYNEQYF
TRBV28	TRBD1	TRBJ2-3	.	14	TGTGCCAGCGCAAAGACAGGGGGTGCAGATACGCAGTATTTT	CASAKTGGADTQYF
TRBV6-6	.	TRBJ1-6	.	13	TGTGCCAGCAGTTCAGAGGGTAATTCACCCCTCCACTTT	CASSSEGNSPLHF
TRBV11-2	.	TRBJ1-1	.	13	TGTGCCAGCAGCTTAGGGAGGGACACTGAAGCTTTCTTT	CASSLGRDTEAFF
TRBV6-5	TRBD1	TRBJ1-4	.	14	TGTGCCAGCAGCCCCCGGGACAGGGGTGAAAAACTGTTTTTT	CASSPRDRGEKLFF
TRBV11-2	.	TRBJ1-1	.	11	TGTGCCAGCACCCAGTACACTGAAGCTTTCTTT	CASTQYTEAFF
TRBV18	TRBD2	TRBJ2-7	.	17	TGTGCCAGCTCACCACCTTCCCCGGGGGGTCAGTCGCACGAGCAGTACTTC	CASSPPSPGGQSHEQYF
TRBV5-1	.	TRBJ2-3	.	12	TGCGCCAGCAGCAGCACGTTAGATACGCAGTATTTT	CASSSTLDTQYF
TRBV30	.	TRBJ2-7	.	12	TGTGCCTGGACGCAAAGAGACTACGAGCAGTACTTC	CAWTQRDYEQYF
TRBV21-1	.	TRBJ1-1	.	16	TGTGCCAGCAGCAAGAAAAAGGGCAGGGGGCGAACTGAAGCTTTCTTT	CASSKKKGRGRTEAFF
TRBV5-1	.	TRBJ2-5	.	15	TGCGCCAGCAGCCTATCCGGGACTGGGCTCGAGACCCAGTACTTC	CASSLSGTGLETQYF
TRBV27	TRBD1	TRBJ2-3	.	13	TGTGCCAGCAGGGGGACAGGGGGAGATACGCAGTATTTT	CASRGTGGDTQYF
TRBV5-4	.	TRBJ2-7	.	13	TGTGCCAGCTCGAGCCCGAATGCGGGAGAGCAGTACTTC	CASSSPNAGEQYF
TRBV19	TRBD1	TRBJ1-6	.	18	TGTGCCAGTAGTATAGATCACTTCTCAGGGGGCAATAATTCACCCCTCCACTTT	CASSIDHFSGGNNSPLHF
TRBV2	.	TRBJ1-2	.	14	TGTGCCAGCAGTGAAGCGCGGCAGAACTATGGCTACACCTTC	CASSEARQNYGYTF
TRBV15	.	TRBJ2-1	once	13	TGTGCCACCAGCAGAGCCGACAGGAATGAGCAGTTCTTC	CATSRADRNEQFF
TRBV29-1	TRBD1	TRBJ1-2	.	12	TGCAGCGCGGGGACAGCTAACTATGGCTACACCTTC	CSAGTANYGYTF
TRBV7-8	TRBD1	TRBJ1-5	.	18	TGTGCCAGCAGCTTAGCCCAGTTTGACAGGGGGGGCGATCAGCCCCAGCATTTT	CASSLAQFDRGGDQPQHF
TRBV6-5	.	TRBJ1-4	.	10	TGTGCCAGCGGGAGCGAAAAACTGTTTTTT	CASGSEKLFF
TRBV6-1	TRBD1	TRBJ1-5	.	15	TGTGCCAGCAGTGAAGGTGGGACAGGGGTCCAGCCCCAGCATTTT	CASSEGGTGVQPQHF
TRBV7-6	.	TRBJ2-5	.	14	TGTGCCAGCAGCTTAGGGACAACTCAAGAGACCCAGTACTTC	CASSLGTTQETQYF